This T cell receptor (beta chain) was captured in a study of blood T cell repertoires in COVID-19. Turning to the study itself: Italy, Spain and the United States were the sources of the convalescent and acute COVID-19 samples. From T cells, B-cell-depleted T cells, or PBMCs came the material, which was cDNA or gDNA.

The CDR3 has 15 residues. Germline CDR1 reads SNHLY; CDR2 reads FYNNEI. The V end was cut by 7 bases, the J end by 0 bases, with 16 bases between. Sequencing used immunoSEQ multiplex PCR; TCRdb keeps in-frame clones, though not all of them. This table holds about 200,000 clones, approximately 91% found once. J is TRBJ2-7 and V is TRBV2; weak D call: TRBD1 (6 bases). The clonotype originates from a man younger than 35 with active or convalescent COVID-19. The sequencing sample was made of peripheral blood. The CDR3 protein is CASNRGQIYSYEQYF. The CDR3, as DNA: TGTGCCAGCAACCGAGGACAGATCTACTCCTACGAGCAGTACTTC.